These 7 T cell receptor beta chains were sequenced from one sample in a study of cytomegalovirus exposure and HLA in healthy donors. PCR primers comprised 60 Vbeta and 13 Jbeta primers. TCRdb keeps only in-frame clones here, not all; method: immunoSEQ multiplex PCR. The sample records some 190,000 clones, roughly 82% being singletons. Sequencing input: PBMCs. Receptors were obtained from a middle-aged man in good health and CMV-seronegative.

The chain couples TRBV7-8 to TRBJ2-2, with D possibly being TRBD1 (6 bases). CDR1 SGHVS and CDR2 FQNEAQ come from the germline V gene. The CDR3 has 16 amino acids. V was clipped by 1 base and J by 4 bases, with 13 bases between them. The CDR3 region is CASSLVGQYATGELFF. Written as DNA, the CDR3 is TGTGCCAGCAGCTTAGTCGGACAGTACGCCACCGGGGAGCTGTTTTTT.

This clone has a handful of counts. The V and J genes are TRBV2 and TRBJ2-5, with D tentatively TRBD1 (7 bases). Trimming left V 7 bases short and J 6 bases short, with 24 bases between. Germline V gene sequence: CDR1 SNHLY, CDR2 FYNNEI. The CDR3 loop spans 16 amino acids. The DNA for the CDR3 is TGTGCCAGCACCTCCCCGAGCGCCCAGGGGGGAAAGACCCAGTACTTC. Amino acid sequence: CASTSPSAQGGKTQYF.

This clone showed up just a few times. This chain joins TRBV6-6 and TRBJ2-1; D gene unclear. The CDR3 runs to 12 residues. In germline, CDR1 is MNHNY, CDR2 SVGAGI (reference sequence). V gave up 6 bases and J gave up 8 bases, with 11 bases separating them. CDR3 DNA sequence: TGTGCCAGCAGGATTTTACGGGATGAGCAGTTCTTC. It yields the protein CASRILRDEQFF.

The V call is TRBV20-1, the J call TRBJ1-2; TRBD1 might be the D (6 bases). Deletions cut 4 bases from V and 8 bases from J, with 11 bases between. Germline V gene lookup returns CDR1 DFQATT and CDR2 SNEGSKA (reference sequence). The length of the CDR3 is 11 residues. CDR3 in DNA: TGCAGTGCTACACGGACAGCGGGCTACACCTTC. Translated: CSATRTAGYTF.

This rearrangement joins TRBV5-4 to TRBJ2-3; no clear D gene. This CDR3 is built from 16 residues. V was cut by 1 base and J by 2 bases, with 14 bases left in between. Germline V CDR1 and CDR2: SGHNT, YYREEE (reference sequence). CDR3 DNA: TGTGCCAGCAGCTTGAAACTACCCCGGCTCACAGATACGCAGTATTTT. Translation: CASSLKLPRLTDTQYF.

V is TRBV30 and J is TRBJ1-6; D gene unclear. Trimming shortened V by 3 bases and J by 7 bases, and 19 bases separated the two germline ends. From germline, CDR1 is GTSNPN and CDR2 SVGIG (reference sequence). The CDR3 sequence is 16 residues long. The CDR3 spells CAWRPLAGSGNSPLHF. CDR3 in DNA: TGTGCCTGGAGGCCGTTAGCCGGGAGCGGGAATTCACCCCTCCACTTT.

This rearrangement joins TRBV9 to TRBJ2-5; tentative D call: TRBD2 (6 bases). V shed 3 bases and J shed 10 bases, with 22 bases lying between them. The CDR3 is 15 amino acids. Germline V CDR1 and CDR2: SGDLS, YYNGEE. DNA of the CDR3: TGTGCCAGCAGCGCAAAACCAACGACCAGGGAGGTCCAGTACTTC. This codes for CASSAKPTTREVQYF.